The rows below give T cell receptor beta chains drawn from one sample of a study of blood T cell repertoires in COVID-19. Data came from immunoSEQ multiplex PCR; TCRdb stores just in-frame clones and leaves some out. The profile shows 190,000 or so clones, 80% to 90% of them singletons. Specimen: peripheral blood. The receptors here all came from an elderly woman with COVID-19, enrolled during active disease. Both conserved end residues are part of each CDR3. A D gene is named only where the DNA matches it firmly. The listing skips clone size in some rows; elsewhere it reads once, few, many or a size class.

V gene	J gene	clone size	D gene	CDR3 DNA	CDR3 protein
TRBV19	TRBJ1-2	-	-	TGTGCCAGTAGTACCTGGTCAGGAAGGAGGGCAATGGGGGGCTACACCTTC	CASSTWSGRRAMGGYTF
TRBV28	TRBJ2-7	-	-	TGTGCCAGCAGTCGGTATTACGAGCAGTACTTC	CASSRYYEQYF
TRBV7-8	TRBJ2-1	-	-	TGTGCCAGCAGCGTCCGGGACAATTTGCACAATGAGCAGTTCTTC	CASSVRDNLHNEQFF
TRBV5-1	TRBJ1-2	few	TRBD1	TGCGCCAGCAGATCCGGGACAGGGGTTTATGGCTACACCTTC	CASRSGTGVYGYTF
TRBV6-1	TRBJ2-3	-	TRBD2	TGTGCCAGCAGTGCGCCTGGGGGGGGGTTCCGCACAGATACGCAGTATTTT	CASSAPGGGFRTDTQYF
TRBV5-8	TRBJ2-7	-	-	TGTGCCAGCAGCGCCCGGCAGGGCGGACGTTACGAGCAGTACTTC	CASSARQGGRYEQYF
TRBV5-1	TRBJ2-7	-	TRBD1	TGCGCCAGCAGCGCCGGGACAGGGCCCCACGAGCAGTACTTC	CASSAGTGPHEQYF
TRBV5-1	TRBJ2-5	-	-	TGCGCCAGCAGGTACTCGGACCAAGAGACCCAGTACTTC	CASRYSDQETQYF
TRBV10-3	TRBJ2-1	-	-	TGTGCCATCGCGACGGTGGGCCATGAGCAGTTCTTC	CAIATVGHEQFF
TRBV4-2	TRBJ2-7	-	TRBD1	TGTGCCAGCAGCCAAGAGTTAAGGGACAGGAGCTCCTACGAGCAGTACTTC	CASSQELRDRSSYEQYF
TRBV5-1	TRBJ1-6	-	-	TGCGCCAGCAGCTTGGTGGCCGAAAATTCACCCCTCCACTTT	CASSLVAENSPLHF
TRBV2	TRBJ1-1	-	TRBD1	TGTGCCAGCAGCGTTGACAGGGGCTCTGAAGCTTTCTTT	CASSVDRGSEAFF
TRBV4-2	TRBJ1-6	few	TRBD1	TGTGCCAGCAGCCAAGGGGGGACAGGGGGCTCACCCCTCCACTTT	CASSQGGTGGSPLHF
TRBV14	TRBJ2-3	-	-	TGTGCCAGCAGCCAAGAATGGGGGAGCGGGTCCCCCACAGATACGCAGTATTTT	CASSQEWGSGSPTDTQYF
TRBV6-5	TRBJ2-1	-	TRBD2	TGTGCCAGCAGTTACCCCGGCGGGGGGGGCTATGAGCAGTTCTTC	CASSYPGGGGYEQFF
TRBV11-3	TRBJ2-3	-	-	TGTGCCAGCAGCTTAGATCGTTCTATGCGGGCACGAAGCACAGATACGCAGTATTTT	CASSLDRSMRARSTDTQYF
TRBV6-1	TRBJ1-5	-	-	TGTGCCAGCAGTGTCCGAGGGGGTTTTAGCAATCAGCCCCAGCATTTT	CASSVRGGFSNQPQHF